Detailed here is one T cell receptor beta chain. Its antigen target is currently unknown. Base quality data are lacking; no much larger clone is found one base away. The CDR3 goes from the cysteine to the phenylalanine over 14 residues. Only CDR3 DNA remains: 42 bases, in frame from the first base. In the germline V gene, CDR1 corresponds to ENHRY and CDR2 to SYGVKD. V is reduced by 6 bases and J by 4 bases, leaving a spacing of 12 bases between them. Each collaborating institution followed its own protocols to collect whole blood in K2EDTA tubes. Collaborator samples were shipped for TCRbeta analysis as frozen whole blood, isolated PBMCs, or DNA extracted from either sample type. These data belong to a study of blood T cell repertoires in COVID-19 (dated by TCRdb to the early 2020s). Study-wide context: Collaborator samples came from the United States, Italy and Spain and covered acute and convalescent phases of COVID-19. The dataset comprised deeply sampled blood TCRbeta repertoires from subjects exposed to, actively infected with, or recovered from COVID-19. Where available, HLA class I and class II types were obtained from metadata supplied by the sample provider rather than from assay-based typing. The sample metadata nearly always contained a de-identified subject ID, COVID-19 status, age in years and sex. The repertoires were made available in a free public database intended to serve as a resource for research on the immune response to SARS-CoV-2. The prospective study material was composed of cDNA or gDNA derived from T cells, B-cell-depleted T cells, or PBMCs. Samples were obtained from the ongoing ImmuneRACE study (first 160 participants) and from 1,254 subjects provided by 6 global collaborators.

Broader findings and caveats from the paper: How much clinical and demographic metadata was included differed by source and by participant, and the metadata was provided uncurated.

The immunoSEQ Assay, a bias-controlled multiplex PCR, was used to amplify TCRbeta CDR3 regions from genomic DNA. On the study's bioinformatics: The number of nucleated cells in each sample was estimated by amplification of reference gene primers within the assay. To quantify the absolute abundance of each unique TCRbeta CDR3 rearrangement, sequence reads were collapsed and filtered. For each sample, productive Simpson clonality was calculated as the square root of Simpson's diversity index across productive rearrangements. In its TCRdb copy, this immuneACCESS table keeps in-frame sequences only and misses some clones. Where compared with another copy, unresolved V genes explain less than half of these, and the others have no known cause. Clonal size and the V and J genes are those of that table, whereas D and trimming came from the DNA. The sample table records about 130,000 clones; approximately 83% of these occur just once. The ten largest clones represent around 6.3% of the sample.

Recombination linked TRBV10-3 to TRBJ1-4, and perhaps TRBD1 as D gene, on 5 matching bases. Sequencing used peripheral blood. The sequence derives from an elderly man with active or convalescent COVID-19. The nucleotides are TGTGCCATCAGGCACGACAGCCTTAATGAAAAACTGTTTTTT. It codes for CAIRHDSLNEKLFF.